The T cell receptor beta chain under discussion was sequenced for a study of blood T cell repertoires in COVID-19 (TCRdb year 2020). General notes on the study: Samples covering the acute and convalescent phases of COVID-19 were provided by collaborators in the United States, Italy and Spain. The prospective study material was composed of cDNA or gDNA derived from T cells, B-cell-depleted T cells, or PBMCs. Deeply sampled blood TCRbeta repertoires from subjects exposed to, actively infected with, or recovered from COVID-19 were included in the dataset. The repertoires were made available in a free public database intended to serve as a resource for research on the immune response to SARS-CoV-2. Samples were obtained from the ongoing ImmuneRACE study (first 160 participants) and from some 1,300 subjects provided by 6 global collaborators. Sample metadata almost always included a de-identified subject ID, COVID-19 status, age in years and sex. Where available, HLA class I and class II types were taken from metadata supplied by the sample provider and were not determined by assay-based typing. What the work shows at the level of the full study, not this receptor alone: The quantity of clinical and demographic metadata differed by source and by participant and was supplied without curation.

At one collaborating source in Seattle, patients were enrolled during active infection and were followed longitudinally through the course of disease. Collaborating institutions collected whole blood in K2EDTA tubes following their own protocols. For TCRbeta analysis, collaborator samples were shipped as frozen whole blood, as isolated PBMCs, or as DNA extracted from either sample type. A remark on this clone: Its antigen specificity is not known. No base quality values were provided; no much bigger clone lies one nucleotide off.

CDR1 and CDR2, looked up from the germline V gene, are SGDLS and YYNGEE. The CDR3 sequence holds 13 residues, the cysteine and phenylalanine included. The entry retains the CDR3 DNA only, 39 bases that are in frame from base 1. The germline V and J ends show losses of 3 bases and 11 bases respectively, and no gene match explains 10 bases of the junction. TCRbeta CDR3 regions were amplified from genomic DNA using the immunoSEQ Assay, a bias-controlled multiplex PCR. Per the original workflow: Nucleated cell counts per sample were estimated from amplification of reference gene primers within the assay. Sequence reads were collapsed and filtered to measure the absolute abundance of every unique TCRbeta CDR3 rearrangement. For each sample, productive Simpson clonality was calculated as the square root of Simpson's diversity index over productive rearrangements. TCRdb carries this immuneACCESS record with in-frame sequences only. Its versions omit some clonotypes, under half of them owing to an unresolved V gene in the studies checked, with the rest unexplained. The V and J calls and clone size were taken over from that table, and D and trimming were inferred from the DNA. The table for this sample lists 350,000 to 450,000 clones; approximately 91% of them were counted only once. The ten most abundant clones make up approximately 1.5% of the sample.

The specimen was peripheral blood. This TCR was sampled from a woman aged 40-49 years with COVID-19, enrolled during active disease. The chain employs TRBV9 and TRBJ1-1, with 7 middle bases fitting TRBD1. The nucleotide sequence is given as TGTGCCAGCAGCGCCCGGACAGGACCGTTGGCTTTCTTT. This codes for CASSARTGPLAFF.